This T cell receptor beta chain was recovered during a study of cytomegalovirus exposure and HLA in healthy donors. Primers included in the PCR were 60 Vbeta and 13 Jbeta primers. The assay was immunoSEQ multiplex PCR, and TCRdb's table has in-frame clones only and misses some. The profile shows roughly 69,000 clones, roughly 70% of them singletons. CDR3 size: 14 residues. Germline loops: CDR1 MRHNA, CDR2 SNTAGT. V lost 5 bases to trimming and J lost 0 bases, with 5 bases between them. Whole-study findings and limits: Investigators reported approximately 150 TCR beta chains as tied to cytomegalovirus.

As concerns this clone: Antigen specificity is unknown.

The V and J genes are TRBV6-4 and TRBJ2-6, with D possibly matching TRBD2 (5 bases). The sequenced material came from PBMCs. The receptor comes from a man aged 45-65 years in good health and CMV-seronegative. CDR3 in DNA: TGTGCCAGCAGTCGGGACTCTGGGGCCAACGTCCTGACTTTC. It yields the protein CASSRDSGANVLTF.